This TCR beta chain was captured in a study of T cell repertoires in cytomegalovirus infection. Study-level information: Both CMV infection and a matching HLA type were indicated by public TCR beta signatures.

This clonotype was observed a handful of times. Trimming cost V 2 bases and J 7 bases, with 6 bases left between them. The CDR3 is 12 residues long. CDR1 and CDR2 (germline): LNHNV, YYDKDF (reference sequence). TCRdb independently ran MiXCR on the reads; one entry per CDR3 protein. The sample holds about 260,000 distinct CDR3 sequences, roughly 15% seen once. This sequence originates from a human donor in good health (CMV status not recorded). Some clones in this sample may be carry-over from other donors' samples. V and J are TRBV15 and TRBJ2-1; D remains ambiguous. The specimen sequenced was PBMCs. The CDR3 reads CATSRRENEQFF. Written as DNA, the CDR3 is TGTGCCACCAGCAGACGAGAGAATGAGCAGTTCTTC.